Shown below are 15 T cell receptor beta chains from a single sample sequenced in a study of OX40 agonist ivuxolimab in advanced cancers. Here immunoSEQ multiplex PCR was the method, and the copy in TCRdb shows in-frame clones only, minus some. The profile shows more than 85,000 clones, about 90% of them singletons. Source: CD4+ or CD8+ T cells sorted from blood, taken in a trial of the OX40 agonist ivuxolimab. Source of these receptors: an adult with an advanced solid tumor such as melanoma, head and neck, liver or kidney cancer.

V usage is TRBV9 and J usage is TRBJ1-2; 7 bases map to TRBD1. CDR3 size: 15 residues. Germline-derived CDR1 and CDR2 are SGDLS and YYNGEE. V dropped 0 bases and J dropped 2; count of bases not matched to a gene: 4. CDR3 bases: TGTGCCAGCAGCGTAGAGGAGGGGGCGAACTATGGCTACACCTTC. The encoded protein is CASSVEEGANYGYTF.

The chain has TRBV4-2 and TRBJ1-2; 8 positions agree with TRBD1. CDR3 length: 13 amino acids. V dropped 8 bases and J dropped 5; count of bases not matched to a gene: 7. The germline V gene has CDR1 LGHNA and CDR2 YNFKEQ. The CDR3 loop reads CASSEDRVYGYTF. The CDR3 DNA reads as TGTGCCAGCTCTGAGGACAGGGTGTATGGCTACACCTTC.

The J gene is TRBJ2-7, the V gene TRBV27; a possible D gene is TRBD1 (5 bases). CDR1 and CDR2 (germline): MNHEY, SMNVEV (reference sequence). V shed 5 bases and J shed 6 bases, with 20 bases lying between them. The CDR3 covers 15 residues. Here the CDR3 reads CASSPRQTGRGEQYF. DNA for the CDR3: TGTGCCAGCAGTCCCAGGCAAACAGGACGAGGCGAGCAGTACTTC.

This chain links TRBV6-5 with TRBJ1-1, with D unclear. Germline V gene lookup returns CDR1 MNHEY and CDR2 SVGAGI. The CDR3 runs to 14 residues. Between the trimmed V and J ends, which lost 0 bases and 10 bases, there was a span of 15 bases. CDR3 amino acids: CASSYSIGQPRAFF. CDR3 bases: TGTGCCAGCAGTTACTCGATTGGGCAGCCCCGAGCTTTCTTT.

CDR3 residues: CASSSGGGTEAFF. The CDR3 DNA sequence: TGTGCCAGCAGTTCGGGGGGTGGCACTGAAGCTTTCTTT. This chain joins TRBV28 and TRBJ1-1; TRBD1 might be the D (5 bases). The CDR3 totals 13 residues. Germline V gives CDR1 MDHEN, CDR2 SYDVKM. The V and J ends lost 4 bases and 4 bases respectively, with 10 bases between them.

This chain links TRBV29-1 with TRBJ1-1, with a possible D match to TRBD1 (5 bases). The CDR3 length is 14 residues. V dropped 2 bases and J dropped 1 base, with 11 bases sitting between them. Germline V gene lookup returns CDR1 SQVTM and CDR2 ANQGSEA. In nucleotides, the CDR3 is TGCAGCGTTGAACAGGGATATGGGAACACTGAAGCTTTCTTT. Translating gives CSVEQGYGNTEAFF. The full variable domain, rest sourced from reference TRBV29-1 and TRBJ1-1, is SAVISQKPSRDICQRGTSLTIQCQVDSQVTMMFWYRQQPGQSLTLIATANQGSEATYESGFVIDKFPISRPNLTFSTLTVSNMSPEDSSIYLCSVEQGYGNTEAFFGQGTRLTVV.

The gene calls are TRBV7-2 and TRBJ2-3; unclear D gene. The CDR3 totals 16 residues. Trimming removed 3 bases at V and 1 base at J, with 14 bases between. Germline CDR1 reads SGHTA; CDR2 reads FQGNSA. The CDR3 region is CASSLVANRGTDTQYF. CDR3 nucleotides: TGTGCCAGCAGCTTGGTCGCTAATAGAGGCACAGATACGCAGTATTTT. Full variable domain (remainder filled in from reference TRBV7-2 and TRBJ2-3): GAGVSQSPSNKVTEKGKDVELRCDPISGHTALYWYRQSLGQGLEFLIYFQGNSAPDKSGLPSDRFSAERTGGSVSTLTIQRTQQEDSAVYLCASSLVANRGTDTQYFGPGTRLTVL.

The chain recombines TRBV6-5 with TRBJ2-5; TRBD1 might be the D (6 bases). Trimming stripped 6 bases from V and 6 bases from J, with 20 bases between. This CDR3 has 15 amino acids. Germline CDR1 reads MNHEY; CDR2 reads SVGAGI. The CDR3 nucleotides are TGTGCCAGCAGCAGGGACACCTACTCTCAGAAGACCCAGTACTTC. This translates into CASSRDTYSQKTQYF.

This chain joins TRBV5-1 and TRBJ2-5, with 15 positions matching TRBD2. This CDR3 is 15 amino acids long. Germline V gene data show CDR1 as SGHRS and CDR2 as YFSETQ. V trimming: 5 bases; J trimming: 5 bases; junction bases outside the gene matches: 4. The CDR3 DNA is TGCGCCAGCAGGATGGGGACTAGCGGGGGGGAGACCCAGTACTTC. Protein product: CASRMGTSGGETQYF.

This clone was seen more than once but under ten times. The V gene is TRBV28, the J gene TRBJ2-7; D may be TRBD1 (5 bases). This CDR3 has 13 residues. Between the trimmed V and J ends, which lost 8 bases and 2 bases, there was a span of 13 bases. Germline CDR1 MDHEN, CDR2 SYDVKM. CDR3 protein: CASGSTAPYEQYF. The DNA for the CDR3 is TGTGCCAGCGGGTCGACAGCCCCCTACGAGCAGTACTTC.

The J gene is TRBJ2-7, the V gene TRBV30; TRBD1 might be the D (6 bases). The germline V and J ends were trimmed by 2 bases and 3 bases, with 14 bases remaining between them. CDR3 length equals 14 residues. Germline V gene sequence: CDR1 GTSNPN, CDR2 SVGIG (reference sequence). The CDR3 loop reads CAWSTDSHIYEQYF. Here the CDR3 DNA reads TGTGCCTGGAGTACGGACAGTCATATCTACGAGCAGTACTTC.

On this clone itself: Other DNA sequences from this sample encode an identical CDR3 as well. For the CDR3, the DNA is TGTGCCAGCAGCTTAGAAACAGGGCCCTACGAGCAGTACTTC. It is translated as CASSLETGPYEQYF. The chain carries TRBV7-2 and TRBJ2-7, with TRBD1 as a possible D gene (6 bases). Deletions cut 1 base from V and 2 bases from J, with 9 bases between. The CDR3 extends over 14 amino acids. Germline V gene lookup returns CDR1 SGHTA and CDR2 FQGNSA.

This rearrangement joins TRBV4-2 to TRBJ2-1; D not resolved. CDR1 and CDR2 from the germline V gene are LGHNA and YNFKEQ. CDR3 length: 14 residues. Deletions cut 0 bases from V and 8 bases from J, with 11 bases between. In nucleotides, the CDR3 is TGTGCCAGCAGCCAAGATCGGCCGACGGATGAGCAGTTCTTC. Its protein product is CASSQDRPTDEQFF.

The chain couples TRBV9 to TRBJ2-3; 11 bases are a match to TRBD2. V trimming: 0 bases; J trimming: 4 bases; junction bases outside the gene matches: 7. The CDR3 runs 17 residues. Germline V gene data show CDR1 as SGDLS and CDR2 as YYNGEE. In DNA form, the CDR3 reads TGTGCCAGCAGCGTAGCTCCCGGGACTAGCGGCCCAGATACGCAGTATTTT. It specifies CASSVAPGTSGPDTQYF.

CDR3 sequence (DNA): TGCGCCAGCAGCTTGGGGGCGGACCCTGGAGATACGCAGTATTTT. It codes for CASSLGADPGDTQYF. V usage is TRBV5-1 and J usage is TRBJ2-3; no clear D. The CDR3 is 15 amino acids. V shed 0 bases and J shed 5 bases, with 13 bases lying between them. CDR1 and CDR2 from the germline V gene are SGHRS and YFSETQ.